The 19 T cell receptor beta chains presented below share a single source sample, sequenced in a study of T-cell reconstitution after alpha-beta-depleted transplantation in children. A library of TCRbeta sequences, prepared with unique molecular identifiers, was generated. TCRdb independently ran MiXCR on the PCR reads; one entry per CDR3 protein. The table has around 580,000 distinct CDR3 sequences, 23% seen once. The sample in question was PBMCs, mostly from graft donor cells, obtained 360 days after TCRalphabeta/CD19-depleted stem cell transplant. The receptors come from a boy less than two years old who had a stem cell transplant for acute myeloid leukemia, so the T cells may come from the graft donor.

This sequence joins TRBV12-3 or TRBV12-4 and TRBJ2-1; 9 bases are a match to TRBD1. Trimming at V came to 3 bases and at J to 3 bases, leaving 18 bases not matched to a gene. The CDR3 runs to 20 residues. CDR3 residues: CASSLRLPHYRGPYYNEQFF. Written as DNA, the CDR3 is TGTGCCAGCAGTTTGCGATTGCCACACTACAGGGGGCCGTACTACAATGAGCAGTTCTTC.

This clonotype appeared many times. This chain connects TRBV12-3 or TRBV12-4 to TRBJ2-1; 7 bases fit TRBD1. This CDR3 has 15 residues. V lost 5 bases, J lost 2 bases, and 6 bases stayed unmatched. The CDR3 coding sequence is TGTGCCAGCAGTCATCAGGGGGAACCCTACAATGAGCAGTTCTTC. Protein sequence: CASSHQGEPYNEQFF.

This clonotype was detected ten times or more. This sequence joins TRBV11-1 and TRBJ2-6; D is possibly TRBD2 (6 bases). There are 15 residues in the CDR3. The germline V gene has CDR1 SGHAT and CDR2 FQDESV (reference sequence). Trimming left V 3 bases short and J 4 bases short, with 10 bases between. The CDR3 loop is CASSFWRAGANVLTF. The CDR3 DNA is TGTGCCAGCAGCTTCTGGAGGGCCGGGGCCAACGTCCTGACTTTC.

The chain joins TRBV20-1 to TRBJ2-4; TRBD2 is a possible D gene (5 bases). The CDR3 contains 12 residues. Trimming left V 0 bases short and J 8 bases short, with 8 bases between. Germline values: CDR1 DFQATT, CDR2 SNEGSKA (reference sequence). CDR3 loop: CSAREGADIQYF. The CDR3 DNA reads as TGCAGTGCTAGAGAAGGAGCGGACATTCAGTACTTC.

In its sample, this clonotype was seen once. The J gene is TRBJ2-7, the V gene TRBV28; 7 bases match TRBD1. CDR1 MDHEN and CDR2 SYDVKM come from the germline V gene. J gave up 1 base and V 6 bases, and 9 bases lay outside the gene matches. The CDR3 extends over 15 amino acids. The CDR3 reads CASSPGTDTSYEQYV. In DNA form, the CDR3 reads TGTGCCAGCAGCCCCGGGACAGACACATCCTACGAGCAGTACGTC.

V is TRBV7-2 and J is TRBJ1-5; a weak D match, TRBD1 (5 bases). Deletions cut 3 bases from V and 2 bases from J, with 11 bases between. This CDR3 has 15 residues. From germline, CDR1 is SGHTA and CDR2 FQGNSA. CDR3 DNA sequence: TGTGCCAGCAGCTTGTGGGCGGGGGGCAATCAGCCCCAGCATTTT. It is translated as CASSLWAGGNQPQHF. Variable domain in full (rest from reference TRBV7-2 and TRBJ1-5): GAGVSQSPSNKVTEKGKDVELRCDPISGHTALYWYRQSLGQGLEFLIYFQGNSAPDKSGLPSDRFSAERTGGSVSTLTIQRTQQEDSAVYLCASSLWAGGNQPQHFGDGTRLSIL.

This clonotype came up a few times. The J gene is TRBJ2-5, the V gene TRBV12-3 or TRBV12-4; D possibly matches TRBD1 or TRBD2 (6 bases each). The CDR3 covers 12 residues. V shed 5 bases and J shed 10 bases, with 14 bases lying between them. The CDR3 sequence is CASSVQGGNQYF. CDR3 DNA: TGTGCCAGCAGTGTACAGGGAGGAAACCAGTACTTC.

This clonotype was counted many times. The rearrangement joins TRBV29-1 to TRBJ2-5, with unresolved D. CDR3 length: 14 residues. Between the trimmed V and J ends, which lost 3 bases and 1 base, there was a span of 12 bases. CDR1 is SQVTM, CDR2 ANQGSEA, per germline. CDR3 nucleotide sequence: TGCAGCGTTGACATGGGAAGAATCCAAGAGACCCAGTACTTC. Its protein is CSVDMGRIQETQYF.

This chain joins TRBV5-1 and TRBJ2-1; the match to TRBD1 covers 9 bases. This CDR3 region has 15 residues. CDR1 is SGHRS, CDR2 YFSETQ, per germline. V shed 3 bases, J shed 4 bases, and the junction held 5 bases outside the gene matches. The CDR3 coding sequence is TGCGCCAGCAGCTGGGGACAGGGTGGGTACAATGAGCAGTTCTTC. This gives the protein CASSWGQGGYNEQFF.

This clonotype has a single count. The junction departs from germline at one end; a sequencing error may be responsible. The J gene is TRBJ1-1, the V gene TRBV29-1, with D hard to call. The CDR3 length is 17 residues. Germline V gene sequence: CDR1 SQVTM, CDR2 ANQGSEA. CDR3 amino acids: CSVSPRQAARVNTETFF. In DNA form, the CDR3 reads TGCAGCGTTTCTCCTAGGCAGGCCGCAAGGGTGAACACTGAAACTTTCTTT.

V and J are TRBV7-9 and TRBJ2-3, with 9 bases matching TRBD2. CDR3 length: 14 residues. Germline CDR1 is SEHNR and CDR2 is FQNEAQ (reference sequence). J was trimmed by 4 bases and V by 10 bases; bases with no gene match: 9. CDR3 bases: TGTGCCACCCTGGGGCGGGGGGGCCCAGATACGCAGTATTTT. Amino acids: CATLGRGGPDTQYF.

The chain links TRBV3-1 to TRBJ2-7; a weak D match, TRBD1 (7 bases). Trimming pared 2 bases from V and 2 bases from J, leaving 10 bases between. The CDR3 is 14 residues long. The germline V gene has CDR1 LGHDT and CDR2 YNNKEL (reference sequence). The CDR3 here is CASSQSGGTYEQYV. As DNA, the CDR3 is TGTGCCAGCAGCCAATCAGGGGGGACCTACGAGCAGTACGTC.

This clonotype was seen more than once but under ten times. The chain combines TRBV14 with TRBJ2-1; TRBD2 aligns across 7 bases. CDR3 size: 19 residues. Trimming at V came to 1 base and at J to 0 bases, leaving 12 bases not matched to a gene. CDR1 is SGHDN, CDR2 FVKESK, per germline. In nucleotides, the CDR3 is TGTGCCAGCAGCCAAGTGGCTAGCGGCGTAACAAGCTCCTACAATGAGCAGTTCTTC. Its protein is CASSQVASGVTSSYNEQFF. The full variable domain, rest sourced from reference TRBV14 and TRBJ2-1, is EAGVTQFPSHSVIEKGQTVTLRCDPISGHDNLYWYRRVMGKEIKFLLHFVKESKQDESGMPNNRFLAERTGGTYSTLKVQPAELEDSGVYFCASSQVASGVTSSYNEQFFGPGTRLTVL.

The chain is built from TRBV20-1 and TRBJ2-1; D is uncertain. The germline V and J ends were trimmed by 7 bases and 6 bases, with 7 bases remaining between them. This CDR3 is 10 amino acids long. The germline V gene encodes CDR1 DFQATT and CDR2 SNEGSKA (reference sequence). CDR3 coding DNA: TGCAGTGAAGGACGCAATGAGCAGTTCTTC. As protein: CSEGRNEQFF.

At least ten counts were recorded for this clonotype. The chain has TRBV30 and TRBJ2-2, with unresolved D. This CDR3 has 12 residues. V lost 3 bases and J 7 bases, leaving 9 bases between the germline ends. Germline values: CDR1 GTSNPN, CDR2 SVGIG (reference sequence). The chain's CDR3 is CAWSVWDGELFF. The CDR3, as DNA: TGTGCCTGGAGCGTGTGGGACGGGGAGCTGTTTTTT.

The chain is built from TRBV11-2 and TRBJ2-5; D may correspond to TRBD1 or TRBD2 (5 bases each). The CDR3 sequence is 14 residues long. CDR1 SGHAT and CDR2 FQNNGV come from the germline V gene. V was clipped by 5 bases and J by 3 bases, with 13 bases between them. CDR3 nucleotides: TGTGCCAGCAGCCAGACGGGGCCGAAAGAGACCCAGTACTTC. This codes for CASSQTGPKETQYF.

This chain connects TRBV6-5 to TRBJ2-5; D gene uncertain. The CDR3 length is 11 residues. In germline, CDR1 is MNHEY, CDR2 SVGAGI. The germline V and J ends were trimmed by 7 bases and 6 bases, with 9 bases remaining between them. CDR3 residues: CASTSYKTQYF. The DNA for the CDR3 is TGTGCCAGCACATCTTATAAGACCCAGTACTTC.

The table lists this clonotype with a few counts. The rearrangement joins TRBV4-3 to TRBJ2-1; 7 nucleotides agree with TRBD1. Germline trimming cut 0 bases from V and 3 bases from J; bases unmatched to any gene: 11. Germline V gene data show CDR1 as LGHNA and CDR2 as YSLEER. There are 18 residues in the CDR3. The DNA of the CDR3 is TGCGCCAGCAGCCAAGATCGCTCGGGACAGAGTATCTACAATGAGCAGTTCTTC. It codes for CASSQDRSGQSIYNEQFF.

A few counts support this clonotype. The rearrangement links TRBV9 to TRBJ2-3; 7 bases fit TRBD1. Germline CDR1 is SGDLS and CDR2 is YYNGEE. CDR3 length: 15 amino acids. The V and J ends lost 4 bases and 4 bases, in that order; junction bases with no gene match: 9. For the CDR3, the DNA is TGTGCCAGCAGCCCAGACAGGGTTCGCGCAGATACGCAGTATTTT. Translating gives CASSPDRVRADTQYF.